The 11 T cell receptor beta chains in this list originate from one sample, sequenced in a study of T cell responses to AZD1222 COVID-19 vaccine. TCRdb's copy holds only in-frame clones and misses some; the assay was immunoSEQ multiplex PCR. Counted here are about 120,000 clones, about 90% occurring once; the ten biggest clones make up more than 13%. Sequenced material: peripheral blood, taken on day 0 of AZD1222 vaccination. These receptors were taken from an adult in good health.

The chain is built from TRBV28 and TRBJ1-2; D is uncertain. The V gene lost 3 bases and the J gene lost 5 bases, with 22 bases spanning the gap. This CDR3 contains 17 residues. CDR1 is MDHEN and CDR2 is SYDVKM in the germline V gene. The DNA for the CDR3 is TGTGCCAGCAGTTTTCCCCGTCAGGCCTACCTTCCGTATGGCTACACCTTC. It specifies CASSFPRQAYLPYGYTF.

V and J are TRBV6-1 and TRBJ1-6, with D unresolved. The CDR3 consists of 16 residues. CDR1 and CDR2 from the germline V gene are MNHNS and SASEGT. Between the trimmed V and J ends, which lost 2 bases and 6 bases, there was a span of 14 bases. CDR3 sequence (DNA): TGTGCCAGCAGTGAACCCCCGAGGCGGACTAATTCACCCCTCCACTTT. This gives the protein CASSEPPRRTNSPLHF.

This chain joins TRBV4-1 and TRBJ1-2; D is ambiguous. The CDR3 spans 18 residues. The V gene lost 0 bases and the J gene lost 2 bases, with 19 bases spanning the gap. From germline, CDR1 is MGHRA and CDR2 YSYEKL. The CDR3 sequence: CASSQDLYPRDHNYGYTF. The CDR3 region has the DNA TGCGCCAGCAGCCAAGATCTGTACCCCAGAGACCACAACTATGGCTACACCTTC.

The V and J genes are TRBV5-4 and TRBJ2-7, with TRBD2 as a possible D gene (6 bases). The CDR3 length is 13 residues. Germline assignment: CDR1 SGHNT and CDR2 YYREEE (reference sequence). V was trimmed by 2 bases and J by 4 bases, leaving 10 bases between them. This CDR3 is CASSFAGRYEQYF. The CDR3 nucleotides are TGTGCCAGCAGCTTCGCGGGACGGTACGAGCAGTACTTC.

The chain is built from TRBV14 and TRBJ2-1; TRBD1 matches at 7 bases. The CDR3 loop spans 14 amino acids. Per germline, CDR1 SGHDN and CDR2 FVKESK. V lost 1 base and J lost 8; bases outside the gene matches: 5. CDR3 coding DNA: TGTGCCAGCAGCCAAGGGACAGGTCTTTATGAGCAGTTCTTC. Translated: CASSQGTGLYEQFF.

The chain combines TRBV30 with TRBJ2-3; 10 bases line up with TRBD2. Germline V lookup: CDR1 GTSNPN, CDR2 SVGIG (reference sequence). The CDR3 length is 15 residues. The junction had 4 bases not matched to a gene; V was cut back by 3 bases and J by 1 base. CDR3 DNA sequence: TGTGCCTGGAGCACCCTAGCGGGAGGCACAGATACGCAGTATTTT. It is translated as CAWSTLAGGTDTQYF.

Here the CDR3 reads CAWRAGQGDSPLHF. The CDR3, as DNA: TGTGCCTGGAGAGCAGGCCAGGGAGATTCACCCCTCCACTTT. The chain links TRBV30 to TRBJ1-6, with D possibly being TRBD1 (5 bases). This CDR3 has 14 residues. The germline V gene encodes CDR1 GTSNPN and CDR2 SVGIG (reference sequence). Trimming removed 3 bases at V and 8 bases at J, with 14 bases between.

The chain couples TRBV18 to TRBJ1-5; D remains unclear. The CDR3 has 13 amino acids. Trimming pared 5 bases from V and 3 bases from J, leaving 8 bases between. Per germline, CDR1 KGHSH and CDR2 LQKENI. This CDR3 reads CASSGQDNQPQHF. Here the CDR3 DNA reads TGTGCCAGCTCAGGGCAGGACAATCAGCCCCAGCATTTT.

The chain has TRBV9 and TRBJ2-3, with 9 bases that match TRBD2. Germline values: CDR1 SGDLS, CDR2 YYNGEE. The CDR3 is 17 amino acids. V gave up 0 bases and J gave up 6 bases; unmatched junction bases: 11. The CDR3 here is CASSVDWGLAPLDTQYF. DNA for the CDR3: TGTGCCAGCAGCGTAGATTGGGGACTAGCCCCCCTTGATACGCAGTATTTT.

The chain combines TRBV7-8 with TRBJ2-2; D uncertain. In germline, CDR1 is SGHVS, CDR2 FQNEAQ. The V gene lost 2 bases and the J gene lost 7 bases, with 14 bases spanning the gap. The CDR3 length is 15 residues. The CDR3 protein is CASSLTRTVVGELFF. The CDR3 nucleotides are TGTGCCAGCAGCTTAACACGAACGGTGGTCGGGGAGCTGTTTTTT.

The V gene is TRBV10-3, the J gene TRBJ2-1; D might be TRBD1 or TRBD2, each matching 5 bases. Germline V lookup: CDR1 ENHRY, CDR2 SYGVKD. The ends were cut back, 8 bases at V and 6 bases at J, with 17 bases in the middle. The CDR3 is made up of 14 amino acids. CDR3 nucleotide sequence: TGTGCCATCCATGCAGAGGGCAGGGCCAATGAGCAGTTCTTC. It translates to CAIHAEGRANEQFF.